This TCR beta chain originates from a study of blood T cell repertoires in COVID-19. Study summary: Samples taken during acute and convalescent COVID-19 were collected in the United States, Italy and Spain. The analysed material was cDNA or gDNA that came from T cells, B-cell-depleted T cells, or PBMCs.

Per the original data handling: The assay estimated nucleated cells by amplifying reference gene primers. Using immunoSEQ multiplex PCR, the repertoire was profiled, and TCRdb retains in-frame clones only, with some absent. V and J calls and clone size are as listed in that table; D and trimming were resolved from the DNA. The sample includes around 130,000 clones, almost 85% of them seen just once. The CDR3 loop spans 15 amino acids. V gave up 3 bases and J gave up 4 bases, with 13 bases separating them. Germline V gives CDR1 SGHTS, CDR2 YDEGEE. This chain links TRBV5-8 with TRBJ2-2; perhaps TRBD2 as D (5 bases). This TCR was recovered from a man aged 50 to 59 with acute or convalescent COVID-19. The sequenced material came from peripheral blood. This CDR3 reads CASSSLRGGTGELFF. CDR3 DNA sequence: TGTGCCAGCAGCTCGCTCCGGGGTGGCACCGGGGAGCTGTTTTTT.